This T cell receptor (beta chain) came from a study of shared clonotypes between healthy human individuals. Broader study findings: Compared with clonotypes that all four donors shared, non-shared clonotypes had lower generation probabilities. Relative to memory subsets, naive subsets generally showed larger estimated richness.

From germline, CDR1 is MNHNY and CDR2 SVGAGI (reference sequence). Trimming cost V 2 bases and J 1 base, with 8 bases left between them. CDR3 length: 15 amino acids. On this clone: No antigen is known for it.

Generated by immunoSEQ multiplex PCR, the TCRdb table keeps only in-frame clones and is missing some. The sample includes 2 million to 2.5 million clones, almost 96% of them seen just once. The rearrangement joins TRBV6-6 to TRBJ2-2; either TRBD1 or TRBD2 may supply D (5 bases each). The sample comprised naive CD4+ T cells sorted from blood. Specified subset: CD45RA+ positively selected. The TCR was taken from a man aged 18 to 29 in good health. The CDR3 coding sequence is TGTGCCAGCAGTTACAGGGGACGGAACACCGGGGAGCTGTTTTTT. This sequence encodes CASSYRGRNTGELFF.